These 8 T cell receptor beta chains were sequenced from one sample in a study of beta chain features in type 1 diabetes. TCRB transcripts that were expressed got sequenced, as all of the isolated RNA had been reverse transcribed. Only in-frame clones appear in the TCRdb table, and some are missing; sequencing was by immunoSEQ multiplex PCR. The sample comprises under 150,000 clones, roughly a sixth of which are singletons, and around 2.5% rests with the top ten. Their cognate antigens are unknown. Study results and caveats: TCRB CDR3s from Type 1 diabetes patients were moderately but significantly shorter in all four CD4+ subsets.

Sequencing input: central memory CD4+ T cells from blood. These receptors came from a man aged 18 to 35 with type 1 diabetes.

This clone was detected only a few times. The J gene is TRBJ1-4, the V gene TRBV18; D gene ambiguous. This CDR3 comprises 16 residues. Trimming took off 3 bases at V and 0 bases at J, with 11 bases between the two ends. CDR1 and CDR2 from the germline V gene are KGHSH and LQKENI. Here the CDR3 DNA reads TGTGCCAGCTCACCCAGACACCTTGCAACTAATGAAAAACTGTTTTTT. Translation: CASSPRHLATNEKLFF.

The chain links TRBV4-3 to TRBJ1-2; D is undetermined. The CDR3 has 13 residues. Trimming cost V 1 base and J 7 bases, with 10 bases left between them. Germline V gives CDR1 LGHNA, CDR2 YSLEER. For the CDR3, the DNA is TGCGCCAGCAGCCAAGTTTTTGGTTCTGGCTACACCTTC. It is translated as CASSQVFGSGYTF.

This clone was detected many times. The chain joins TRBV14 to TRBJ2-3, with TRBD2 as a possible D gene (5 bases). Germline CDR1 reads SGHDN; CDR2 reads FVKESK. V gave up 10 bases and J gave up 3 bases, with 14 bases separating them. This CDR3 has 13 residues. The CDR3 protein is CATSGLGTDTQYF. The CDR3, as DNA: TGTGCCACTTCAGGACTGGGTACAGATACGCAGTATTTT. Together with reference TRBV14 and TRBJ2-3, the CDR3 gives the full variable domain: EAGVTQFPSHSVIEKGQTVTLRCDPISGHDNLYWYRRVMGKEIKFLLHFVKESKQDESGMPNNRFLAERTGGTYSTLKVQPAELEDSGVYFCATSGLGTDTQYFGPGTRLTVL.

This clone occurred a few times. The chain recombines TRBV18 with TRBJ2-7; 8 nucleotides agree with TRBD2. After removal of 3 bases from V and 2 bases from J, the junction contained 9 bases not matched to a gene. Germline-derived CDR1 and CDR2 are KGHSH and LQKENI. CDR3 size: 16 residues. The CDR3 DNA sequence: TGTGCCAGCTCACCGGGTACGGGGGGGACCACCTACGAGCAGTACTTC. Its protein product is CASSPGTGGTTYEQYF.

This clone was counted a few times. The chain links TRBV29-1 to TRBJ2-1; a weak D match, TRBD2 (5 bases). Germline V gives CDR1 SQVTM, CDR2 ANQGSEA. The CDR3 consists of 15 residues. V was pared by 1 base and J by 5 bases, with 15 bases between. The CDR3 coding sequence is TGCAGCGTTGAAGGCGGGCCTCAAATTAACAATGAGCAGTTCTTC. Translated, it gives CSVEGGPQINNEQFF.

The chain employs TRBV14 and TRBJ1-2; TRBD1 might be the D (5 bases). This CDR3 comprises 14 residues. Trimming cost V 1 base and J 3 bases, with 9 bases left between them. Germline CDR1 SGHDN, CDR2 FVKESK. The CDR3 bases are TGTGCCAGCAGCCAAGGCAGGGCCGACTATGGCTACACCTTC. Amino acid sequence: CASSQGRADYGYTF.

As for this clone: A read error may produce the germline difference seen at one junction end. CDR3 region: CSAWDQLQHF. In DNA form, the CDR3 reads TGCAGTGCTTGGGACCAGCTCCAGCATTTT. This rearrangement joins TRBV20-1 to TRBJ1-5, with D perhaps TRBD1 (5 bases). The CDR3 has 10 residues. The germline V gene encodes CDR1 DFQATT and CDR2 SNEGSKA (reference sequence).

This chain links TRBV7-6 with TRBJ2-7; 8 bases agree with TRBD2. This CDR3 has 15 amino acids. After removal of 5 bases from V and 3 bases from J, the junction contained 9 bases not matched to a gene. Germline loops: CDR1 SGHVS, CDR2 FNYEAQ. The DNA for the CDR3 is TGTGCCAGCAGCCGGCCTAGCGGGCCCGGCTACGAGCAGTACTTC. This codes for CASSRPSGPGYEQYF.